This TCR beta chain derives from a study of Graves' ophthalmopathy and Graves' hyperthyroidism. Amplifying from RNA transcripts, the study obtained TCR beta CDR3 regions. Investigators did first-round RT-PCR with HTBI primers, then second-round multiplex PCR. TCRdb independently ran MiXCR on the multiplex PCR reads; one entry per CDR3 protein. Of approximately 1.2 million distinct CDR3 sequences listed, 35% to 45% were seen once; the top ten hold roughly 10%. Enrolled hyperthyroidism patients had a new diagnosis, a duration under 2 months, and an age of 18 to 65. The CDR3 consists of 14 residues. In germline, CDR1 is LNHDA, CDR2 SQIVND (reference sequence). The J segment lost 7 bases and the V segment lost 7 bases, leaving 9 bases of the junction unmatched.

The chain is built from TRBV19 and TRBJ1-4; 7 bases line up with TRBD1. The sample consisted of peripheral blood or thyroid tissue (not recorded which). This TCR was sampled from an adult man with Graves' hyperthyroidism. The CDR3 spells CASTYRGFAEKLFF. As DNA, the CDR3 is TGTGCCAGTACCTACAGGGGATTCGCTGAAAAACTGTTTTTT.